This T cell receptor beta chain was documented in a study of cytomegalovirus exposure and HLA in healthy donors. Per germline, CDR1 LGHNT and CDR2 FRNRAP. The J segment lost 2 bases and the V segment lost 4 bases, leaving 5 bases of the junction unmatched. There are 14 residues in the CDR3. Assay used: immunoSEQ multiplex PCR; TCRdb lists only in-frame clones, some missing. The sample has 220,000 or so clones, around 86% seen once. The specimen sequenced was PBMCs. This sequence was found in a woman younger than 35 in good health and CMV-seropositive. The chain couples TRBV12-5 to TRBJ2-7, with TRBD1 matching 7 bases. The CDR3 DNA follows: TGTGCTAGTGGTTCTACAGGGGCAGCCTACGAGCAGTACTTC. Its translation: CASGSTGAAYEQYF.